Following are 14 T cell receptor beta chains from one sample sequenced in a study of shared clonotypes between healthy human individuals. CD45RO-negative, CCR7-positively selected cells formed the naive CD8 fraction, excluding terminally differentiated effector memory CD45RA+ cells. The protocol was immunoSEQ multiplex PCR, while the TCRdb copy is restricted to in-frame clones and leaves out a portion. The table records about 550,000 clones, roughly 96% of them present only once. Sample: naive CD8+ T cells sorted from blood. The source is a woman between 25 and 40 years old in good health.

V gene TRBV6-6 combines with J gene TRBJ2-1; no clear D. The CDR3 contains 14 residues. V lost 5 bases, J lost 6 bases, and 14 bases lay in between. Germline V gene sequence: CDR1 MNHNY, CDR2 SVGAGI (reference sequence). CDR3: CASSRMVSGNEQFF. The CDR3 DNA is TGTGCCAGCAGTCGGATGGTCTCTGGCAATGAGCAGTTCTTC.

V gene TRBV19 combines with J gene TRBJ2-5; D ambiguous. Trimming left V 5 bases short and J 5 bases short, with 18 bases between. Germline V gene sequence: CDR1 LNHDA, CDR2 SQIVND (reference sequence). CDR3 length equals 15 residues. This chain's CDR3 is CASSSPVTSSETQYF. CDR3 nucleotide sequence: TGTGCCAGTAGTTCCCCGGTCACATCTTCGGAGACCCAGTACTTC.

The chain has TRBV14 and TRBJ2-3; a possible D gene is TRBD2 (6 bases). Germline V gene data show CDR1 as SGHDN and CDR2 as FVKESK. The CDR3 contains 16 residues. V was cut by 3 bases and J by 0 bases, with 13 bases left in between. CDR3: CASSQGTLASTDTQYF. The CDR3 region has the DNA TGTGCCAGCAGCCAGGGGACTCTGGCTAGCACAGATACGCAGTATTTT.

The gene calls are TRBV19 and TRBJ1-3, with D tentatively TRBD1 (6 bases). Germline V gene lookup returns CDR1 LNHDA and CDR2 SQIVND (reference sequence). The length of the CDR3 is 14 residues. The ends were cut back, 10 bases at V and 0 bases at J, with 13 bases in the middle. DNA of the CDR3: TGTGCCACCCGACAGGTTAGCTCTGGAAACACCATATATTTT. Translated, it gives CATRQVSSGNTIYF.

V usage is TRBV27 and J usage is TRBJ1-2; D gene unclear. The CDR3 totals 13 residues. Germline values: CDR1 MNHEY, CDR2 SMNVEV (reference sequence). The V gene lost 4 bases and the J gene lost 7 bases, with 13 bases spanning the gap. CDR3 sequence reads: CASSSDTRGGYTF. DNA of the CDR3: TGTGCCAGCAGTTCCGATACCCGAGGTGGCTACACCTTC.

In its sample, this clone was seen once. This chain links TRBV4-1 with TRBJ2-5; no definite D call. The J call may be faulty, since TRBJ2-7 better matches the DNA end. The CDR3 is made up of 15 amino acids. Germline CDR1 and CDR2: MGHRA and YSYEKL. The CDR3 loop reads CASSPSAGRIYEQYF. CDR3 sequence (DNA): TGCGCCAGCAGCCCTTCGGCCGGGCGGATCTACGAGCAGTACTTC.

This chain links TRBV27 with TRBJ2-3; D gene uncertain. CDR3 length: 15 amino acids. The ends were cut back, 1 base at V and 2 bases at J, with 10 bases in the middle. The germline gives CDR1 MNHEY, CDR2 SMNVEV (reference sequence). CDR3 residues: CASSLFGVPTDTQYF. CDR3 bases: TGTGCCAGCAGTTTATTTGGGGTCCCCACAGATACGCAGTATTTT.

The J gene is TRBJ1-5, the V gene TRBV10-2, with D unresolved. Trimming pared 0 bases from V and 6 bases from J, leaving 9 bases between. Germline values: CDR1 WSHSY, CDR2 SAAADI. The CDR3 extends over 14 amino acids. The CDR3 sequence is CASSESENAQPQHF. CDR3 nucleotides: TGCGCCAGCAGTGAGTCCGAGAACGCTCAGCCCCAGCATTTT.

The chain links TRBV27 to TRBJ1-4, with a tentative D call TRBD1 (6 bases). V was cut by 3 bases and J by 12 bases, with 14 bases left in between. Germline V CDR1 and CDR2: MNHEY, SMNVEV (reference sequence). The CDR3 totals 13 residues. The CDR3 DNA is TGTGCCAGCAGTTTCCTCCCGGGACACGAACTGTTTTTT. Its translation is CASSFLPGHELFF.

The V and J genes are TRBV27 and TRBJ2-2; D unresolved. Trimming shortened V by 3 bases and J by 2 bases, and 10 bases separated the two germline ends. The CDR3 is 15 amino acids. Germline V gene data show CDR1 as MNHEY and CDR2 as SMNVEV (reference sequence). CDR3 bases: TGTGCCAGCAGTTTCTTGGGTTTTAACACCGGGGAGCTGTTTTTT. This sequence encodes CASSFLGFNTGELFF.

The J gene is TRBJ1-1, the V gene TRBV5-1, with unresolved D. Germline CDR1 is SGHRS and CDR2 is YFSETQ. Trimming took 4 bases from V and 7 from J, leaving 14 bases between them. The CDR3 spans 13 residues. CDR3 sequence: CASSGRVEGEAFF. The CDR3 DNA reads TGCGCCAGCAGCGGTAGGGTGGAGGGTGAAGCTTTCTTT.

The gene calls are TRBV19 and TRBJ2-7; TRBD2 might be the D (6 bases). CDR1 is LNHDA, CDR2 SQIVND, per germline (reference sequence). V dropped 6 bases and J dropped 2 bases, with 14 bases sitting between them. This CDR3 contains 14 residues. CDR3 nucleotides: TGTGCCAGTAGGTATAGCGCGGGAACCTACGAGCAGTACTTC. Translating gives CASRYSAGTYEQYF. The full variable domain, rest sourced from reference TRBV19 and TRBJ2-7, is DGGITQSPKYLFRKEGQNVTLSCEQNLNHDAMYWYRQDPGQGLRLIYYSQIVNDFQKGDIAEGYSVSREKKESFPLTVTSAQKNPTAFYLCASRYSAGTYEQYFGPGTRLTVT.

This clone was counted a single time. The V gene is TRBV25-1, the J gene TRBJ2-2, with 7 bases aligning to TRBD1. The CDR3 has 17 amino acids. With V trimmed by 3 bases and J by 7 bases, 14 bases remained unmatched. Per germline, CDR1 MGHDK and CDR2 SYGVNS. Written as DNA, the CDR3 is TGTGCCAGCAGTGAGTCTCCTGAACAGGGGTTAAGCGGGGAGCTGTTTTTT. Translating it yields CASSESPEQGLSGELFF.

The rearrangement joins TRBV27 to TRBJ2-1; D is undetermined. From germline, CDR1 is MNHEY and CDR2 SMNVEV (reference sequence). The germline V and J ends were trimmed by 6 bases and 10 bases, with 10 bases remaining between them. The length of the CDR3 is 11 residues. This chain's CDR3 is CASSYGAEQFF. The CDR3 DNA follows: TGTGCCAGCAGCTATGGTGCGGAGCAGTTCTTC.